Shown below are 25 T cell receptor beta chains from a single sample sequenced in a study of T cell repertoires in cytomegalovirus infection. TCRdb ran MiXCR on the reads and lists one entry per CDR3 protein. The sample lists 200,000 to 250,000 distinct CDR3 sequences, approximately 22% seen once, with 15% to 20% in the top ten. The sequenced sample was CD8+ T cells from PBMCs. These receptors originate from a human donor in good health (CMV status not recorded). Some clones in this sample may be carry-over from other donors' samples.

This clonotype was detected ten times or more. The chain recombines TRBV28 with TRBJ2-7; D might be TRBD1 (6 bases). CDR1 MDHEN and CDR2 SYDVKM come from the germline V gene. CDR3 size: 14 residues. V lost 6 bases and J lost 2, with 14 bases in between. In nucleotides, the CDR3 is TGTGCCAGCAGCCTATACAGGGAGACCTACGAGCAGTACTTC. Amino acid sequence: CASSLYRETYEQYF.

The sample holds many counts of this clonotype. The chain links TRBV11-2 to TRBJ2-5; D not certain. V lost 0 bases, J lost 4 bases, and 12 bases lay in between. This CDR3 is built from 15 residues. Germline CDR1 is SGHAT and CDR2 is FQNNGV. This chain's CDR3 is CASSLDFSHVETQYF. The CDR3 DNA reads TGTGCCAGCAGCTTAGATTTTTCTCACGTAGAGACCCAGTACTTC.

This clonotype appeared a few times. This sequence joins TRBV11-2 and TRBJ2-3; 11 bases agree with TRBD2. The germline V gene encodes CDR1 SGHAT and CDR2 FQNNGV. Losses at the gene ends were 1 base for V and 2 bases for J; bases not matched to a gene: 2. CDR3 size: 16 residues. The CDR3 sequence is CASSLGLAGNTDTQYF. As DNA, the CDR3 is TGTGCCAGCAGCTTAGGACTAGCGGGGAACACAGATACGCAGTATTTT.

The chain links TRBV10-3 to TRBJ2-5, with TRBD2 matching over 9 bases. Germline V gene lookup returns CDR1 ENHRY and CDR2 SYGVKD. The length of the CDR3 is 14 residues. Unmatched junction bases numbered 0, after V lost 0 bases and J lost 4 bases. The CDR3 coding sequence is TGTGCCATCAGTGAGTCACTAGCGGGAGAGACCCAGTACTTC. Its translation: CAISESLAGETQYF.

The chain couples TRBV5-1 to TRBJ1-2, with D perhaps matching TRBD1 (6 bases). Germline CDR1 reads SGHRS; CDR2 reads YFSETQ. V dropped 1 base and J dropped 6 bases, with 13 bases sitting between them. CDR3 size: 14 residues. CDR3 residues: CASSLIQGENGYTF. For the CDR3, the DNA is TGCGCCAGCAGCTTGATACAGGGAGAAAATGGCTACACCTTC.

This clonotype was seen repeatedly, ten times or more. The chain is built from TRBV7-8 and TRBJ2-7; D is perhaps TRBD2 (6 bases). Germline V CDR1 and CDR2: SGHVS, FQNEAQ. The ends were cut back, 0 bases at V and 3 bases at J, with 12 bases in the middle. The CDR3 length is 15 residues. The CDR3: CASSLAGTENYEQYF. CDR3 DNA sequence: TGTGCCAGCAGCTTAGCCGGGACTGAGAACTACGAGCAGTACTTC. Complete variable domain (other parts from reference TRBV7-8 and TRBJ2-7): GAGVSQSPRYKVAKRGQDVALRCDPISGHVSLFWYQQALGQGPEFLTYFQNEAQLDKSGLPSDRFFAERPEGSVSTLKIQRTQQEDSAVYLCASSLAGTENYEQYFGPGTRLTVT.

Only a few counts were recorded for this clonotype. This chain links TRBV6-5 with TRBJ2-2; D possibly matches TRBD1 or TRBD2 (5 bases each). The ends were cut back, 3 bases at V and 5 bases at J, with 10 bases in the middle. The CDR3 length is 14 residues. Germline lookup yields CDR1 MNHEY and CDR2 SVGAGI. The CDR3, as DNA: TGTGCCAGCAGTTATGGGGGAGAAACCGGGGAGCTGTTTTTT. Its translation: CASSYGGETGELFF.

This clonotype was detected many times. The chain links TRBV7-9 to TRBJ2-1; perhaps TRBD1 as D (5 bases). This CDR3 comprises 17 residues. V lost 2 bases and J lost 0, with 14 bases in between. The germline CDR1 and CDR2 sequences are SEHNR and FQNEAQ (reference sequence). The CDR3 coding sequence is TGTGCCAGCAGCTTATATATAGGGGAAAGCTCCTACAATGAGCAGTTCTTC. Translation gives CASSLYIGESSYNEQFF.

The V call is TRBV12-3 or TRBV12-4, the J call TRBJ2-1; 12 nucleotides line up with TRBD2. This CDR3 is built from 13 residues. After removal of 10 bases from V and 10 bases from J, the junction contained 8 bases not matched to a gene. CDR3 coding DNA: TGTGCCACCTGGACTAGCGGGGCTCGGGAGCAGTTCTTC. Its protein product is CATWTSGAREQFF.

This clonotype was seen repeatedly, ten times or more. The chain links TRBV7-2 to TRBJ1-2; D is uncertain. Germline-derived CDR1 and CDR2 are SGHTA and FQGNSA. The CDR3 is 16 amino acids. Trimming took 4 bases from V and 0 from J, leaving 15 bases between them. The CDR3 DNA follows: TGTGCCAGCAGCTCTCCAGACCGAGCCACTAACTATGGCTACACCTTC. It encodes CASSSPDRATNYGYTF. The variable domain in full, completed from reference TRBV7-2 and TRBJ1-2, reads GAGVSQSPSNKVTEKGKDVELRCDPISGHTALYWYRQSLGQGLEFLIYFQGNSAPDKSGLPSDRFSAERTGGSVSTLTIQRTQQEDSAVYLCASSSPDRATNYGYTFGSGTRLTVV.

This clonotype was seen at least ten times. V is TRBV7-2 and J is TRBJ1-2, with 8 bases fitting TRBD1. With V trimmed by 3 bases and J by 9 bases, 12 bases remained unmatched. The CDR3 contains 15 residues. The germline gives CDR1 SGHTA, CDR2 FQGNSA. The CDR3 nucleotides read TGTGCCAGCAGCTTTGGACAGGGCGACCCTTTAAGCTACACCTTC. It encodes CASSFGQGDPLSYTF.

In its sample, this clonotype was seen a few times. This sequence joins TRBV28 and TRBJ2-3, with 8 bases fitting TRBD2. The CDR3 runs to 14 residues. J was trimmed by 4 bases and V by 4 bases; bases with no gene match: 4. Germline CDR1 is MDHEN and CDR2 is SYDVKM. CDR3 sequence (DNA): TGTGCCAGCAGTTCGGGACTAGACCCAGATACGCAGTATTTT. The encoded protein is CASSSGLDPDTQYF.

This clonotype was found many times. V is TRBV20-1 and J is TRBJ2-7; 12 bases line up with TRBD1. There are 15 residues in the CDR3. V lost 0 bases, J lost 4 bases, and 4 bases stayed unmatched. Per the germline V gene, CDR1 is DFQATT and CDR2 is SNEGSKA (reference sequence). CDR3 in amino acids: CSARDWDRGLYEQYF. In DNA form, the CDR3 reads TGCAGTGCTAGAGACTGGGACAGGGGGCTTTACGAGCAGTACTTC.

The rearrangement links TRBV29-1 to TRBJ2-7; TRBD2 is a possible D gene (5 bases). The CDR3 runs to 14 residues. The germline V gene encodes CDR1 SQVTM and CDR2 ANQGSEA. Trimming took 5 bases from V and 2 from J, leaving 16 bases between them. CDR3 in amino acids: CSVSEASPPYEQYF. The CDR3 nucleotides are TGCAGCGTTTCGGAGGCCAGTCCCCCCTACGAGCAGTACTTC.

This chain joins TRBV6-5 and TRBJ2-2; no clear D. The V gene lost 6 bases and the J gene lost 5 bases, with 13 bases spanning the gap. The germline V gene has CDR1 MNHEY and CDR2 SVGAGI. The length of the CDR3 is 14 residues. CDR3 sequence (DNA): TGTGCCAGCAGGGAAGGGCTGAGAACCGGGGAGCTGTTTTTT. It yields the protein CASREGLRTGELFF.

The chain recombines TRBV10-3 with TRBJ2-5; 15 bases line up with TRBD2. The CDR3 consists of 17 residues. Looked up from germline, CDR1 is ENHRY and CDR2 is SYGVKD. V dropped 5 bases and J dropped 5; count of bases not matched to a gene: 9. In DNA, the CDR3 is TGTGCCATCAGTCCCTGGACTAGCGGGGGGGAAATGGAGACCCAGTACTTC. The encoded protein is CAISPWTSGGEMETQYF.

V and J are TRBV24-1 and TRBJ2-2; D possibly uses TRBD1 or TRBD2 (5 bases each). The germline V gene has CDR1 KGHDR and CDR2 SFDVKD. Trimming pared 4 bases from V and 1 base from J, leaving 12 bases between. The CDR3 totals 16 residues. In nucleotides, the CDR3 is TGTGCCACCAGTGAATGGGGCGGGCTGAACACCGGGGAGCTGTTTTTT. Its translation: CATSEWGGLNTGELFF.

This clonotype was counted ten times or more. This sequence joins TRBV7-2 and TRBJ2-7; TRBD2 matches at 7 bases. Trimming cost V 5 bases and J 3 bases; bases outside gene matches: 7. This CDR3 has 14 residues. Germline CDR1 SGHTA, CDR2 FQGNSA. CDR3 residues: CASSIPGTNYEQYF. CDR3 nucleotide sequence: TGTGCCAGCAGCATACCCGGGACTAACTACGAGCAGTACTTC.

This clonotype was observed a few times. This sequence joins TRBV19 and TRBJ2-1, with TRBD2 as a possible D gene (6 bases). The CDR3 extends over 15 amino acids. The V gene's germline CDR1 is LNHDA and CDR2 SQIVND (reference sequence). V was shortened by 4 bases and J by 4 bases, with 14 bases between the two germline ends. DNA of the CDR3: TGTGCCAGTAGTAGCGGGATCGAGGATTACAATGAGCAGTTCTTC. This encodes CASSSGIEDYNEQFF.

This clonotype has at least ten counts. This chain joins TRBV7-6 and TRBJ2-1; perhaps TRBD2 as D (6 bases). CDR3 length: 12 amino acids. Germline CDR1 reads SGHVS; CDR2 reads FNYEAQ. Trimming took off 5 bases at V and 6 bases at J, with 8 bases between the two ends. CDR3 sequence (DNA): TGTGCCAGCAGCGAACTAGCCAATGAGCAGTTCTTC. It yields the protein CASSELANEQFF.

This clonotype was found a few times. The DNA of the CDR3 is TGTGCCAGCAGCAACCCGGGACAGGGGACGGCGTCTGGCTACACCTTC. It yields the protein CASSNPGQGTASGYTF. The rearrangement uses TRBV6-2 or TRBV6-3 and TRBJ1-2, with 10 bases aligning to TRBD1. The V gene's germline CDR1 is MNHEY and CDR2 SVGEGT. The CDR3 loop spans 16 amino acids. With V trimmed by 6 bases and J by 7 bases, 14 bases remained unmatched.

The CDR3 loop is CASSLGAGSLREQYF. In DNA, the CDR3 is TGTGCCAGCAGTTTAGGGGCAGGGAGCCTTCGCGAGCAGTACTTC. This rearrangement joins TRBV12-3 or TRBV12-4 to TRBJ2-7; D is possibly TRBD1 or TRBD2 (5 bases each). This CDR3 spans 15 amino acids. Trimming removed 1 base at V and 6 bases at J, with 16 bases between.

The chain is built from TRBV12-5 and TRBJ1-4; a possible D gene is TRBD1 (6 bases). Deletions cut 1 base from V and 8 bases from J, with 11 bases between. The germline V gene has CDR1 LGHNT and CDR2 FRNRAP. The CDR3 length is 14 residues. CDR3 region: CASGLASGQEKLFF. The CDR3, as DNA: TGTGCTAGTGGTTTGGCCTCCGGACAGGAAAAACTGTTTTTT.

This clonotype has at least ten counts. The V and J genes are TRBV28 and TRBJ2-7; 9 bases match TRBD1. This CDR3 has 12 residues. CDR1 and CDR2 (germline): MDHEN, SYDVKM. The CDR3 loop is CASGTGIHEQYF. CDR3 nucleotides: TGTGCTTCCGGGACAGGGATCCACGAGCAGTACTTC.

The chain carries TRBV6-1 and TRBJ2-1; perhaps TRBD1 as D (6 bases). The CDR3 covers 16 residues. V dropped 3 bases and J dropped 8 bases, with 20 bases sitting between them. CDR1 MNHNS and CDR2 SASEGT come from the germline V gene. The CDR3 bases are TGTGCCAGCAGTGACACACTTTACAGGGTAGGGGATGAGCAGTTCTTC. This codes for CASSDTLYRVGDEQFF.